A selection of T cell receptor beta chains follows, all from one sample in a study of blood T cell repertoires in COVID-19. Clones were read by immunoSEQ multiplex PCR, and TCRdb kept only the in-frame ones, dropping some. Of roughly 330,000 clones detected, around 83% appear once; the ten largest clones hold approximately 1.2%. What was sequenced was peripheral blood. These receptors were collected from a woman aged 45-59 years with acute or convalescent COVID-19. Both conserved end residues are part of each CDR3. A D gene is named only where the DNA matches it firmly. Not every row has a clone size; where given, it reads once, few, many or a size class.

TRBV29-1,few,TRBJ1-2,.,CSVEQGFGYTF,TGCAGCGTTGAACAGGGTTTTGGCTACACCTTC
TRBV3-1/TRBV3-2,few,TRBJ2-5,.,CASSQVRQGETQYF,TGTGCCAGCAGCCAAGTCCGGCAGGGGGAGACCCAGTACTTC
TRBV18,.,TRBJ1-1,.,CASSRPTGGNTEAFF,TGTGCCAGCTCGCGTCCCACGGGGGGGAACACTGAAGCTTTCTTT
TRBV19,.,TRBJ1-5,.,CASSMAGARHQPQHF,TGTGCCAGTAGTATGGCAGGGGCACGGCATCAGCCCCAGCATTTT
TRBV6-5,.,TRBJ1-2,.,CASSTSGVNGYTF,TGTGCCAGCAGCACCTCAGGGGTTAATGGCTACACCTTC
TRBV5-8,.,TRBJ2-1,.,CASSLTQGGPPYNEQFF,TGTGCCAGCAGCTTGACTCAAGGGGGACCCCCTTACAATGAGCAGTTCTTC
TRBV7-2,.,TRBJ2-7,.,CASSFKTDTIYEQYF,TGTGCCAGCAGCTTTAAGACCGACACGATCTACGAGCAGTACTTC
TRBV25-1,.,TRBJ1-5,.,CASSGRDMSNQPQHF,TGTGCCAGCAGTGGCCGGGACATGAGCAATCAGCCCCAGCATTTT
TRBV11-2,.,TRBJ1-1,TRBD1,CASSPRQGLTEPEAFF,TGTGCCAGCAGCCCTCGACAGGGGCTAACCGAACCTGAAGCTTTCTTT
TRBV19,.,TRBJ1-4,TRBD1,CASSPRLGQTNEKLFF,TGTGCCAGTAGTCCTAGGTTGGGACAGACTAATGAAAAACTGTTTTTT
TRBV5-4,.,TRBJ2-5,.,CASSHRDQETQYF,TGTGCCAGCAGCCACAGGGATCAAGAGACCCAGTACTTC
TRBV7-9,.,TRBJ1-1,TRBD1,CASSLARGDSLNTEAFF,TGTGCCAGCAGCTTAGCGCGGGGGGACAGTCTGAACACTGAAGCTTTCTTT
TRBV7-2,.,TRBJ1-4,.,CASSLTLSASVFF,TGTGCCAGCAGCTTAACGTTATCCGCCTCAGTGTTTTTT
TRBV7-3,.,TRBJ1-1,.,CASSLQGTHTEAFF,TGTGCCAGCAGCTTACAGGGGACCCACACTGAAGCTTTCTTT
TRBV7-9,.,TRBJ1-3,.,CASSQDSYSGNTIYF,TGTGCCAGCAGCCAGGACTCATACTCTGGAAACACCATATATTTT
TRBV27,.,TRBJ2-5,.,CASSLVRQETQYF,TGTGCCAGCAGTTTAGTCAGACAAGAGACCCAGTACTTC